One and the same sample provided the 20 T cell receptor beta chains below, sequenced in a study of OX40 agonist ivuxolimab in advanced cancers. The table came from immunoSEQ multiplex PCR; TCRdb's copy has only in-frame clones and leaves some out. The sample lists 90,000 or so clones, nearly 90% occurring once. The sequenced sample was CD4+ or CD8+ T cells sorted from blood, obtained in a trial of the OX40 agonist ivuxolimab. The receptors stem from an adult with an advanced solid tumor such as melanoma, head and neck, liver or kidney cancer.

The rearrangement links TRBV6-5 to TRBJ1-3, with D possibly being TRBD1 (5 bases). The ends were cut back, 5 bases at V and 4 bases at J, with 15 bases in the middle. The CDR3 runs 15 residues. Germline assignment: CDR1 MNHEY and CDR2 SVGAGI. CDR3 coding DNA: TGTGCCAGCAGTCTACGTCGGACAACCGGAAACACCATATATTTT. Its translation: CASSLRRTTGNTIYF.

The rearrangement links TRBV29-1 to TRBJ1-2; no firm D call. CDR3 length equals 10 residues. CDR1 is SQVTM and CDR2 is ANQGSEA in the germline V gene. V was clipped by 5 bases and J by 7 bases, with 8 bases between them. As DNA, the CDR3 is TGCAGCGTTTTGGACTCTGGCTACACCTTC. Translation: CSVLDSGYTF. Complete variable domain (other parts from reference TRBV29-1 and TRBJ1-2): SAVISQKPSRDICQRGTSLTIQCQVDSQVTMMFWYRQQPGQSLTLIATANQGSEATYESGFVIDKFPISRPNLTFSTLTVSNMSPEDSSIYLCSVLDSGYTFGSGTRLTVV.

The CDR3 DNA follows: TGTGCCAGCAGCTCCGGTGAAGGGACAGGGACGAATTCACCCCTCCACTTT. Translating gives CASSSGEGTGTNSPLHF. The V and J genes are TRBV7-9 and TRBJ1-6, with 9 bases matching TRBD1. This CDR3 contains 17 residues. J was trimmed by 7 bases and V by 4 bases; bases with no gene match: 11. Germline CDR1 SEHNR, CDR2 FQNEAQ (reference sequence).

The CDR3, as DNA: TGTGCCAGCAGGGGCTCTGTGGGGGCAGATTTTGGCTACACCTTC. Protein sequence: CASRGSVGADFGYTF. The chain combines TRBV28 with TRBJ1-2, with TRBD1 as a possible D gene (6 bases). Germline values: CDR1 MDHEN, CDR2 SYDVKM. This CDR3 region has 15 residues. The V gene lost 6 bases and the J gene lost 7 bases, with 21 bases spanning the gap.

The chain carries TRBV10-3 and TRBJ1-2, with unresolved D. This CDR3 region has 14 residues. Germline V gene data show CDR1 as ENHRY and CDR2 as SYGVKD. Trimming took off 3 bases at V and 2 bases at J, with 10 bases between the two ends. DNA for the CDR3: TGTGCCATCAGTGATGGAGATCTCAACTATGGCTACACCTTC. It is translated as CAISDGDLNYGYTF.

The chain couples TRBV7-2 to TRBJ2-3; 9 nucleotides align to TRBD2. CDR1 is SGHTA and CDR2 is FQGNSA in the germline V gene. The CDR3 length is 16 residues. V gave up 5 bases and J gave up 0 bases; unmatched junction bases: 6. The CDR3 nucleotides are TGTGCCAGCAGCCTCCGACTAGCGGCCAGCACAGATACGCAGTATTTT. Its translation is CASSLRLAASTDTQYF.

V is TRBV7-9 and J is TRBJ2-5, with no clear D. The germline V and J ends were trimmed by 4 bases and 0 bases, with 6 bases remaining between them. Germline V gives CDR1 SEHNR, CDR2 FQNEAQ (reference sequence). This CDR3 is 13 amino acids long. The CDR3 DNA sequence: TGTGCCAGCAGCTCCGGTTACCAAGAGACCCAGTACTTC. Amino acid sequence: CASSSGYQETQYF. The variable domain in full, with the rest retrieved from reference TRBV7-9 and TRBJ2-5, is DTGVSQNPRHKITKRGQNVTFRCDPISEHNRLYWYRQTLGQGPEFLTYFQNEAQLEKSRLLSDRFSAERPKGSFSTLEIQRTEQGDSAMYLCASSSGYQETQYFGPGTRLLVL.

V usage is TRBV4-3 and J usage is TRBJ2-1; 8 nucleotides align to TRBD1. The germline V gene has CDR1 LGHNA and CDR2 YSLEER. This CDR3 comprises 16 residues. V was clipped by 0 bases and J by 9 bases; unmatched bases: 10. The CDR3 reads CASSQERTGGIGEQFF. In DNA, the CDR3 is TGCGCCAGCAGCCAAGAGAGAACAGGGGGGATTGGTGAGCAGTTCTTC.

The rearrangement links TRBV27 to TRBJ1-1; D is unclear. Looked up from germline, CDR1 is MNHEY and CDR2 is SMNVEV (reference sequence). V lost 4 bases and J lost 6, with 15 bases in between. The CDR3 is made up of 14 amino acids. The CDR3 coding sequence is TGTGCCAGCAGTTCCCTCGGGAGTGGCTCTGAAGCTTTCTTT. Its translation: CASSSLGSGSEAFF.

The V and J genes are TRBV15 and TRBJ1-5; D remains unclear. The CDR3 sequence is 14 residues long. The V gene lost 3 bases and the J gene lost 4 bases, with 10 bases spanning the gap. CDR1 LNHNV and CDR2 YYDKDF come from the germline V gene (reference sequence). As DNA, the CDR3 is TGTGCCACCAGCAGGTCCCGAATAAATCAGCCCCAGCATTTT. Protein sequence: CATSRSRINQPQHF.

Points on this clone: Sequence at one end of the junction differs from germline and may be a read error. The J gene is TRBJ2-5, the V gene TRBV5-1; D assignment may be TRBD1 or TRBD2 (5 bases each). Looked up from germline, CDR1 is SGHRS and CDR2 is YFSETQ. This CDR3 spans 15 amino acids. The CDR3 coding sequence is TGCGCCAGCAGGGGACGAGTGCTGGACCAAGAGTCCCAGTACTTC. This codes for CASRGRVLDQESQYF.

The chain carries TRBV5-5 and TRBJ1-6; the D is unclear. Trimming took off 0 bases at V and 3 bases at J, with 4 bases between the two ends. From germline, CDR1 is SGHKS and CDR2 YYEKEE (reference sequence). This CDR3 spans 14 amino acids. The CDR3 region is CASSLEHYNSPLHF. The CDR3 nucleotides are TGTGCCAGCAGCTTGGAACACTATAATTCACCCCTCCACTTT.

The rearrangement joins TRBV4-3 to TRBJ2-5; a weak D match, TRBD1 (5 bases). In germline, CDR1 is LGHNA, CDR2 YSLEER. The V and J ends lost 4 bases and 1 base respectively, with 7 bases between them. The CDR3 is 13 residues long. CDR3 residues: CASSRDSQETQYF. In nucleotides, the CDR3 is TGCGCCAGCAGCCGCGACAGCCAAGAGACCCAGTACTTC.

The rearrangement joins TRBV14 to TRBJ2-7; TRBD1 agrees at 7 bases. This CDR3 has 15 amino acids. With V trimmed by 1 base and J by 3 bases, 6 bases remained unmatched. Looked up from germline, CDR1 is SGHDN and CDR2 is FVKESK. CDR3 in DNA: TGTGCCAGCAGCCAAGGGTACAGGGGCAACTACGAGCAGTACTTC. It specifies CASSQGYRGNYEQYF.

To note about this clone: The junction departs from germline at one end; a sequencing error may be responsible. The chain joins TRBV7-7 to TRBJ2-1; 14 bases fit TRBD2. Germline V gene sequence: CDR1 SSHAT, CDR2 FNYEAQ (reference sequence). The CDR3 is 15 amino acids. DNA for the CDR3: TGTGCTAGCAGCTTAGGGACTAGCGGGAGCAATGAGCAGTTCTTC. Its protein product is CASSLGTSGSNEQFF. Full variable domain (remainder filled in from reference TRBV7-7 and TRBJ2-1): GAGVSQSPRYKVTKRGQDVTLRCDPISSHATLYWYQQALGQGPEFLTYFNYEAQPDKSGLPSDRFSAERPEGSISTLTIQRTEQRDSAMYRCASSLGTSGSNEQFFGPGTRLTVL.

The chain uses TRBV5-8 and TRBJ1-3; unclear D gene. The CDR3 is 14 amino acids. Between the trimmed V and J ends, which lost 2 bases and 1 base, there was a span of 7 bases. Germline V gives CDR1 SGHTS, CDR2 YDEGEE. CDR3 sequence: CASSLPLSGNTIYF. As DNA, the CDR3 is TGTGCCAGCAGCTTACCCTTATCTGGAAACACCATATATTTT.

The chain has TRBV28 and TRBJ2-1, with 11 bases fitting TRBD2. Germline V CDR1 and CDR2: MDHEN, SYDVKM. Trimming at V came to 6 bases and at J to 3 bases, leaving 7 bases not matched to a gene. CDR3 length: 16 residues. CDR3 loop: CASRLTGTSGYNEQFF. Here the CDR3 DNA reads TGTGCCAGCAGATTAACCGGGACTAGCGGCTACAATGAGCAGTTCTTC.

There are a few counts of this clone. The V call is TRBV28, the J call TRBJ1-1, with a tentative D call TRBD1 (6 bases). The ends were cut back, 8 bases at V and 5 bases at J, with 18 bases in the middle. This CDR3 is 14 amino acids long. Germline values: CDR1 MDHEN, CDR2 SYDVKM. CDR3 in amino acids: CASLTIGGETEAFF. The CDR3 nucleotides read TGTGCCAGCCTCACGATCGGGGGCGAAACTGAAGCTTTCTTT.

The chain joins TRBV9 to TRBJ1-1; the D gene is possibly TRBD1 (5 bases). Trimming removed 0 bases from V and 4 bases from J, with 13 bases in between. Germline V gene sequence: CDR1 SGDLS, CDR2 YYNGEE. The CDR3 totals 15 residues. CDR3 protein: CASSVEVAGGTEAFF. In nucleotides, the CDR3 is TGTGCCAGCAGCGTAGAAGTGGCCGGGGGCACTGAAGCTTTCTTT.

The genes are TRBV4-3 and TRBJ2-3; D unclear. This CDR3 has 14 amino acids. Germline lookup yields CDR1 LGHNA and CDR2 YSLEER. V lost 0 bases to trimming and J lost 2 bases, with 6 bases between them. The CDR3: CASSQDLSTDTQYF. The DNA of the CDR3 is TGCGCCAGCAGCCAAGATTTATCCACAGATACGCAGTATTTT.